What follows describes a single T cell receptor beta chain. What it binds is unknown. This sample is drawn from a study of vaccination effects on CD4 cells after COVID-19. Here immunoSEQ multiplex PCR was the method, and the copy in TCRdb shows in-frame clones only, minus some. This sample has about 57,000 clones, with approximately 81% found just once. CDR1 is MNHEY and CDR2 is SMNVEV in the germline V gene (reference sequence). The CDR3 loop spans 15 amino acids. The V and J ends lost 11 bases and 6 bases respectively, with 22 bases between them. CD4+ T cell isolation took place after nine to eleven days of culture. Subjects were given two BNT162b2 or mRNA-1273 vaccine doses. Vaccinated participants had no history of SARS-CoV-2 infection and tested negative for nucleocapsid antibodies.

The receptor was derived from a human donor who received a COVID-19 vaccine. The source was CD4+ T cells from PBMCs cultured without peptide, collected after COVID-19 vaccination. This chain links TRBV27 with TRBJ2-2, with D possibly matching TRBD2 (5 bases). The CDR3, as DNA: TGTGCCGCAGCCCCAGCGGCTAGAGGTCCCGGGGAGCTGTTTTTT. Translating gives CAAAPAARGPGELFF.